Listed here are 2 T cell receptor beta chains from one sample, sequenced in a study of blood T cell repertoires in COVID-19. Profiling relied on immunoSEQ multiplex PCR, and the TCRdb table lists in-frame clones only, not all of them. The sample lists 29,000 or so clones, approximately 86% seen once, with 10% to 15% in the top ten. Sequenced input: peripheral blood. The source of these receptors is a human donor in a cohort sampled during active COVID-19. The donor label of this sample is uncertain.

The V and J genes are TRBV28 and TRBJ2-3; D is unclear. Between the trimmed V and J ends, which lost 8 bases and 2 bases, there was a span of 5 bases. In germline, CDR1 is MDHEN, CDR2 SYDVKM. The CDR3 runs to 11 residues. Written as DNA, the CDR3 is TGTGCCAGCTGGCACACAGATACGCAGTATTTT. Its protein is CASWHTDTQYF. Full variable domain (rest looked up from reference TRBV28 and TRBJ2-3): DVKVTQSSRYLVKRTGEKVFLECVQDMDHENMFWYRQDPGLGLRLIYFSYDVKMKEKGDIPEGYSVSREKKERFSLILESASTNQTSMYLCASWHTDTQYFGPGTRLTVL.

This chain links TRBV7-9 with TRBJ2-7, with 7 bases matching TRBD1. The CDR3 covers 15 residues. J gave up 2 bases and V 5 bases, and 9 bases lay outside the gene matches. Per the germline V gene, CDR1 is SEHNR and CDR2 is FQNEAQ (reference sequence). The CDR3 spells CASSPGTAETYEQYF. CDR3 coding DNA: TGTGCCAGCAGCCCCGGGACAGCAGAGACCTACGAGCAGTACTTC.